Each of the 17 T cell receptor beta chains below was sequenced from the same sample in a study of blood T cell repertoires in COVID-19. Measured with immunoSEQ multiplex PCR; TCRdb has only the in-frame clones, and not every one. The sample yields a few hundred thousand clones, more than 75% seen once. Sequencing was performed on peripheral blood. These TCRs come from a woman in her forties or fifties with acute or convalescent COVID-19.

Here the CDR3 DNA reads TGTGCCATCGCGCAGAACTTAGCCTCAGATCAGCCCCAGCATTTT. This gives the protein CAIAQNLASDQPQHF. The chain couples TRBV10-3 to TRBJ1-5, with D unclear. CDR1 and CDR2 (germline): ENHRY, SYGVKD. V gave up 8 bases and J gave up 5 bases, with 19 bases separating them. CDR3 length equals 15 residues.

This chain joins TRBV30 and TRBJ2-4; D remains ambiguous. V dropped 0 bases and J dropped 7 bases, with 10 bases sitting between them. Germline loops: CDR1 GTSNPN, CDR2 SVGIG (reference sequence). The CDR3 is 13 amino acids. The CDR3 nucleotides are TGTGCCTGGAGTGTACCACAGTTGAACATTCAGTACTTC. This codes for CAWSVPQLNIQYF.

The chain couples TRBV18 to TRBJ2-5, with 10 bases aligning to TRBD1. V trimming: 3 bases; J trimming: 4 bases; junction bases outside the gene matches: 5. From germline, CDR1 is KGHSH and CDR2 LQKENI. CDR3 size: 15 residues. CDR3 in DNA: TGTGCCAGCTCACCCGCCGGGACAGGGGCAGAGACCCAGTACTTC. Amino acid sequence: CASSPAGTGAETQYF.

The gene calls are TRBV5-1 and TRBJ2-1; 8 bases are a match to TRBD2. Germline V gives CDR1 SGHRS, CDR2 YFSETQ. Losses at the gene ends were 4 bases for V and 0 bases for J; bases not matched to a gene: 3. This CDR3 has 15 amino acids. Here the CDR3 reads CASSGSGSSYNEQFF. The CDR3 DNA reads TGCGCCAGCAGCGGGAGCGGGAGCTCCTACAATGAGCAGTTCTTC. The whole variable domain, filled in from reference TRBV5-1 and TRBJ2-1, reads KAGVTQTPRYLIKTRGQQVTLSCSPISGHRSVSWYQQTPGQGLQFLFEYFSETQRNKGNFPGRFSGRQFSNSRSEMNVSTLELGDSALYLCASSGSGSSYNEQFFGPGTRLTVL.

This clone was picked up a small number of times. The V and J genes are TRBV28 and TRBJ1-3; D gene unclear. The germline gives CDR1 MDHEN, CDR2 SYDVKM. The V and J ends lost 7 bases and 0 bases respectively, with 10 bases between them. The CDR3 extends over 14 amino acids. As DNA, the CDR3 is TGTGCCAGCATCGGAGCGGACTCTGGAAACACCATATATTTT. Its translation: CASIGADSGNTIYF.

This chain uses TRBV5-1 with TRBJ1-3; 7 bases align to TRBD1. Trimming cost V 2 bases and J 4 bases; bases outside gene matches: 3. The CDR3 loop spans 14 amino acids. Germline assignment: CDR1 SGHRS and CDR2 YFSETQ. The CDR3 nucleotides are TGCGCCAGCAGCTTACAACAGGGGGGAAACACCATATATTTT. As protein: CASSLQQGGNTIYF.

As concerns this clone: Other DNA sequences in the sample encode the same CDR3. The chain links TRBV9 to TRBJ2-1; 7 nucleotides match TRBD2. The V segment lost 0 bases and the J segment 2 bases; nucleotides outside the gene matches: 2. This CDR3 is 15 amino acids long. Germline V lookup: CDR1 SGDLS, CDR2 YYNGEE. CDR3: CASSVGAGAYNEQFF. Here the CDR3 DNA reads TGTGCCAGCAGCGTAGGCGCGGGAGCCTACAATGAGCAGTTCTTC.

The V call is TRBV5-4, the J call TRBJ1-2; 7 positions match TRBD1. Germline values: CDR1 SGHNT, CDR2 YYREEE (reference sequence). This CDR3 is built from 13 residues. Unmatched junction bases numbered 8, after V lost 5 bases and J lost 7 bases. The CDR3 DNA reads TGTGCCAGCAGTTTCCAGGGGGTGGGTGGCTACACCTTC. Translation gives CASSFQGVGGYTF.

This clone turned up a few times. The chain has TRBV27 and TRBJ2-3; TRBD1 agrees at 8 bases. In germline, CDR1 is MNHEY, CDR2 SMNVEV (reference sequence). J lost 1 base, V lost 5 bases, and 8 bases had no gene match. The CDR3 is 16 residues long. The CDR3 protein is CASSRPGGLRTDTQYF. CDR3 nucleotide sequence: TGTGCCAGCAGTCGTCCAGGGGGCCTTCGCACAGATACGCAGTATTTT.

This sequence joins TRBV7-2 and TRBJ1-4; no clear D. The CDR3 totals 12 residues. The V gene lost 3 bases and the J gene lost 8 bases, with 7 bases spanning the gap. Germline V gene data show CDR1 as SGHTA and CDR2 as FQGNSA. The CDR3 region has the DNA TGTGCCAGCAGCTTTTACGGGGAAAAACTGTTTTTT. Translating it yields CASSFYGEKLFF.

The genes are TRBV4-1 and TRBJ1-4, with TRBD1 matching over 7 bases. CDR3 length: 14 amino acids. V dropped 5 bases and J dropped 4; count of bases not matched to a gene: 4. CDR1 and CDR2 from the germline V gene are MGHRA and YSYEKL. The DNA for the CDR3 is TGCGCCAGCAGCGGCCGGGACAGTAATGAAAAACTGTTTTTT. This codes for CASSGRDSNEKLFF.

CDR3 nucleotide sequence: TGTGCCATCAGTGAAGAGGGGGTCACAGATACGCAGTATTTT. As protein: CAISEEGVTDTQYF. The V gene is TRBV10-3, the J gene TRBJ2-3; D perhaps matches TRBD1 (6 bases). V was clipped by 3 bases and J by 2 bases, with 9 bases between them. Germline V gene lookup returns CDR1 ENHRY and CDR2 SYGVKD. The CDR3 is 14 amino acids.

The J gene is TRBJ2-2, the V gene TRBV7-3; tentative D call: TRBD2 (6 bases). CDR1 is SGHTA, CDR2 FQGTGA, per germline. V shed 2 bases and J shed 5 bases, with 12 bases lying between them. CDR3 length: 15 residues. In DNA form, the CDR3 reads TGTGCCAGCAGCTTAGACGGTGCGGGAACCGGGGAGCTGTTTTTT. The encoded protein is CASSLDGAGTGELFF.

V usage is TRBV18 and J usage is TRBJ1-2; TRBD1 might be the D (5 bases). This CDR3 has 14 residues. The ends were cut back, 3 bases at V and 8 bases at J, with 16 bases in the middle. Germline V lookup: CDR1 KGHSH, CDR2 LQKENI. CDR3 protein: CASSPGRQGPGYTF. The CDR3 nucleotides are TGTGCCAGCTCACCCGGTCGTCAGGGTCCCGGCTACACCTTC.

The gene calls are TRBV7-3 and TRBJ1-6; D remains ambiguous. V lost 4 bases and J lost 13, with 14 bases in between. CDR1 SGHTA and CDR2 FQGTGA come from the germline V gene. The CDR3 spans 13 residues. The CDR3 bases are TGTGCCAGCAGCTCAAGTGGCGAGGGCCCCCTCCACTTT. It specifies CASSSSGEGPLHF.

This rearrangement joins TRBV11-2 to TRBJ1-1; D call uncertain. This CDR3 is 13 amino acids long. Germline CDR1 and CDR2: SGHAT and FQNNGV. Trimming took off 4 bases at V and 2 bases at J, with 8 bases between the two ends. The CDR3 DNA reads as TGTGCCAGCAGCTCCCAGACTAACACTGAAGCTTTCTTT. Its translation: CASSSQTNTEAFF.

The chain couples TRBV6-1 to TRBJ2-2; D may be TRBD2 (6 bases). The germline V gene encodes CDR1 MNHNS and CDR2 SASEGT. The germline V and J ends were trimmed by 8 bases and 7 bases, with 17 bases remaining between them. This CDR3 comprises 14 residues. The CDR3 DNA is TGTGCCAGCCGCCGGCGGGATGGGGACGGGGAGCTGTTTTTT. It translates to CASRRRDGDGELFF.